The 9 T cell receptor beta chains listed next were all sequenced from one sample in a study of CD4 T cells in relation to SARS-CoV-2 and coronaviruses. The repertoire was sequenced with immunoSEQ multiplex PCR; TCRdb's copy has only in-frame clones and lacks some. The sample records approximately 15,000 clones, roughly 80% being singletons. These TCRs are of unknown antigen specificity. The unexposed donors gave CD4+ T cells in about 2011-2018, prior to COVID-19. Isolation of CD4+ T cells took place after approximately 11 days in culture. Source material: CD4+ T cells from PBMCs, cultured in vitro. The receptors originated from a human donor in good health.

This clone occurred a few times. The chain joins TRBV4-1 to TRBJ1-1; D unclear. V lost 0 bases, J lost 1 base, and 15 bases lay in between. Looked up from germline, CDR1 is MGHRA and CDR2 is YSYEKL. This CDR3 is 17 amino acids long. The CDR3 reads CASSQDQRLGKNTEAFF. Written as DNA, the CDR3 is TGCGCCAGCAGCCAAGATCAGAGGTTGGGGAAGAACACTGAAGCTTTCTTT.

The gene calls are TRBV6-5 and TRBJ2-7, with no clear D. The CDR3 is made up of 11 amino acids. Per the germline V gene, CDR1 is MNHEY and CDR2 is SVGAGI. V dropped 10 bases and J dropped 2 bases, with 9 bases sitting between them. CDR3 nucleotides: TGTGCCACCACTGGGACCTACGAGCAGTACTTC. This codes for CATTGTYEQYF.

The chain links TRBV5-4 to TRBJ2-4; a possible D gene is TRBD1 (5 bases). Germline assignment: CDR1 SGHNT and CDR2 YYREEE (reference sequence). The CDR3 is 15 residues long. V was pared by 4 bases and J by 6 bases, with 17 bases between. CDR3 amino acids: CASSPARGLLNIQYF. CDR3 bases: TGTGCCAGCAGCCCGGCTAGGGGCCTTCTAAACATTCAGTACTTC.

This clone showed up just once. This rearrangement joins TRBV9 to TRBJ2-2; D is unresolved. Germline CDR1 is SGDLS and CDR2 is YYNGEE. Trimming shortened V by 4 bases and J by 3 bases, and 13 bases separated the two germline ends. The CDR3 covers 15 residues. The CDR3 DNA reads TGTGCCAGCAGCATTGACCCGCGCCACACCGGGGAGCTGTTTTTT. This sequence encodes CASSIDPRHTGELFF.

The rearrangement joins TRBV19 to TRBJ2-7; either TRBD1 or TRBD2 may fit D (5 bases each). The V and J ends lost 3 bases and 2 bases respectively, with 8 bases between them. The germline V gene encodes CDR1 LNHDA and CDR2 SQIVND (reference sequence). The CDR3 contains 13 residues. The CDR3 nucleotides read TGTGCCAGTAGTATCGAGGGACCCTACGAGCAGTACTTC. It yields the protein CASSIEGPYEQYF. The variable domain in full, with the rest retrieved from reference TRBV19 and TRBJ2-7, is DGGITQSPKYLFRKEGQNVTLSCEQNLNHDAMYWYRQDPGQGLRLIYYSQIVNDFQKGDIAEGYSVSREKKESFPLTVTSAQKNPTAFYLCASSIEGPYEQYFGPGTRLTVT.

This clone turned up a few times. The rearrangement joins TRBV2 to TRBJ2-2, with 9 bases identical to TRBD1. V was pared by 7 bases and J by 6 bases, with 6 bases of the junction left unmatched. There are 14 residues in the CDR3. Germline-derived CDR1 and CDR2 are SNHLY and FYNNEI. The CDR3 sequence: CASNGQGFAGELFF. The CDR3 DNA reads as TGTGCCAGCAACGGACAGGGGTTTGCCGGGGAGCTGTTTTTT.

The chain combines TRBV30 with TRBJ1-2; 8 bases match TRBD1. This CDR3 is built from 16 residues. The V gene's germline CDR1 is GTSNPN and CDR2 SVGIG (reference sequence). V lost 3 bases to trimming and J lost 4 bases; unmatched junction nucleotides: 13. In DNA form, the CDR3 reads TGTGCCTGGAGCAACACAGGGGGGGCTGGAATCTATGGCTACACCTTC. It translates to CAWSNTGGAGIYGYTF.

This chain links TRBV30 with TRBJ2-7; 10 positions match TRBD2. The CDR3 sequence is 13 residues long. The germline V gene has CDR1 GTSNPN and CDR2 SVGIG (reference sequence). Trimming took 6 bases from V and 3 from J; bases not matched to a gene: 5. The CDR3 reads CACKREGRYEQYF. CDR3 DNA sequence: TGTGCCTGCAAGCGGGAGGGCCGCTACGAGCAGTACTTC.

The chain recombines TRBV5-4 with TRBJ2-1, with D maybe TRBD2 (5 bases). Trimming pared 3 bases from V and 4 bases from J, leaving 14 bases between. From germline, CDR1 is SGHNT and CDR2 YYREEE (reference sequence). This CDR3 is built from 15 residues. This chain's CDR3 is CASSSGLLQYNEQFF. The CDR3 DNA sequence: TGTGCCAGCAGCTCAGGACTCCTCCAGTACAATGAGCAGTTCTTC.